The 26 T cell receptor beta chains reported below all come from one sample, sequenced in a study of vaccination effects on CD4 cells after COVID-19. No antigen has been identified for these receptors. Only in-frame clones appear in the TCRdb table, and some are missing; sequencing was by immunoSEQ multiplex PCR. The sample records around 63,000 clones, about 79% being singletons. Peptide-pool stimulation followed by sequencing identified expanded antigen-specific CD4+ clonotypes in the ViraFEST assay. Upon completion of about eleven days in culture, CD4+ T cells were isolated. Each vaccine recipient was nucleocapsid antibody negative and had no prior SARS-CoV-2 infection. Source: CD4+ T cells from PBMCs cultured with HCoV-OC43 spike peptides, taken before COVID-19 vaccination. The sample's subset: HCoV-OC43 spike overlapping peptide pool stimulation. These receptors were taken from a human donor who received a COVID-19 vaccine.

The chain combines TRBV6-4 with TRBJ1-2, with TRBD1 identical over 12 bases. The CDR3 is 16 amino acids. In germline, CDR1 is MRHNA, CDR2 SNTAGT. J gave up 4 bases and V 4 bases, and 7 bases lay outside the gene matches. CDR3 loop: CASSGSPGQGAYGYTF. In DNA form, the CDR3 reads TGTGCCAGCAGTGGTTCCCCGGGACAGGGGGCCTATGGCTACACCTTC.

The rearrangement joins TRBV29-1 to TRBJ1-1, with D maybe TRBD1 (6 bases). Germline CDR1 SQVTM, CDR2 ANQGSEA. There are 13 residues in the CDR3. Trimming took 7 bases from V and 3 from J, leaving 15 bases between them. Here the CDR3 reads CSATGIMDTEAFF. The DNA of the CDR3 is TGCAGCGCAACAGGGATAATGGACACTGAAGCTTTCTTT. Together with reference TRBV29-1 and TRBJ1-1, the CDR3 gives the full variable domain: SAVISQKPSRDICQRGTSLTIQCQVDSQVTMMFWYRQQPGQSLTLIATANQGSEATYESGFVIDKFPISRPNLTFSTLTVSNMSPEDSSIYLCSATGIMDTEAFFGQGTRLTVV.

The chain is built from TRBV5-1 and TRBJ1-2; TRBD1 matches at 9 bases. The V segment lost 4 bases and the J segment 1 base; nucleotides outside the gene matches: 2. The CDR3 length is 14 residues. CDR1 SGHRS and CDR2 YFSETQ come from the germline V gene. CDR3 nucleotides: TGCGCCAGCAGCCGACAGGGGGGTAACTATGGCTACACCTTC. Translated, it gives CASSRQGGNYGYTF. Combining the CDR3 with reference TRBV5-1 and TRBJ1-2 gives the whole variable domain KAGVTQTPRYLIKTRGQQVTLSCSPISGHRSVSWYQQTPGQGLQFLFEYFSETQRNKGNFPGRFSGRQFSNSRSEMNVSTLELGDSALYLCASSRQGGNYGYTFGSGTRLTVV.

The chain links TRBV2 to TRBJ2-1; D might be TRBD1 or TRBD2, each matching 6 bases. The CDR3 totals 14 residues. Germline loops: CDR1 SNHLY, CDR2 FYNNEI. The V end was cut by 7 bases, the J end by 10 bases, with 20 bases between. The CDR3 DNA reads as TGTGCCAGCAATCCCGATCGGGGGCGTCAGGAGCAGTTCTTC. Protein: CASNPDRGRQEQFF.

The DNA for the CDR3 is TGTGCCATCAGTGGGGGACAGGGGGGCTCCTACGAGCAGTACGTC. It codes for CAISGGQGGSYEQYV. This chain links TRBV10-3 with TRBJ2-7; 11 positions agree with TRBD1. CDR3 size: 15 residues. V lost 4 bases and J lost 0; bases outside the gene matches: 2. CDR1 ENHRY and CDR2 SYGVKD come from the germline V gene.

V usage is TRBV11-3 and J usage is TRBJ2-7; D is possibly TRBD1 (6 bases). The CDR3 covers 17 residues. Per the germline V gene, CDR1 is SGHNT and CDR2 is YENEEA. The ends were cut back, 5 bases at V and 0 bases at J, with 20 bases in the middle. CDR3 protein: CASSDGQRQAYSYEQYV. In DNA, the CDR3 is TGTGCCAGCAGCGACGGACAGCGCCAAGCCTACTCCTACGAGCAGTACGTC.

In its sample, this clone was seen a few times. The chain couples TRBV11-2 to TRBJ1-5; D not certain. The CDR3 consists of 15 residues. The V gene's germline CDR1 is SGHAT and CDR2 FQNNGV. Trimming took off 1 base at V and 2 bases at J, with 9 bases between the two ends. This CDR3 is CASSLVVPGNQPQHF. The CDR3, as DNA: TGTGCCAGCAGCTTAGTCGTGCCGGGCAATCAGCCCCAGCATTTT.

V and J are TRBV28 and TRBJ1-3; unclear D gene. Germline loops: CDR1 MDHEN, CDR2 SYDVKM. CDR3 size: 16 residues. Trimming took off 3 bases at V and 7 bases at J, with 19 bases between the two ends. The CDR3 nucleotides read TGTGCCAGCAGTTTTTCGCCACCCACGAGGGCGAACACCATATATTTT. Protein: CASSFSPPTRANTIYF.

A single count supports this clone. The chain links TRBV28 to TRBJ1-4, with no clear D. Trimming shortened V by 5 bases and J by 0 bases, and 16 bases separated the two germline ends. Looked up from germline, CDR1 is MDHEN and CDR2 is SYDVKM. The CDR3 extends over 17 amino acids. DNA of the CDR3: TGTGCCAGCAGTCCGACTAGAGGGCCCGCAACTAATGAAAAACTGTTTTTT. It yields the protein CASSPTRGPATNEKLFF.

This rearrangement joins TRBV7-2 to TRBJ2-3; no reliable D call. Germline V gene data show CDR1 as SGHTA and CDR2 as FQGNSA. V shed 1 base and J shed 7 bases, with 3 bases lying between them. This CDR3 is built from 11 residues. The CDR3 region is CASSLGHTQYF. CDR3 coding DNA: TGTGCCAGCAGCTTAGGGCATACGCAGTATTTT.

V is TRBV11-1 and J is TRBJ2-4; D gene unclear. Trimming stripped 5 bases from V and 0 bases from J, with 14 bases between. This CDR3 region has 16 residues. Germline CDR1 and CDR2: SGHAT and FQDESV (reference sequence). CDR3 residues: CASSPLNRLAKNIQYF. The CDR3 DNA reads as TGTGCCAGCAGCCCCTTGAATAGACTAGCCAAAAACATTCAGTACTTC.

This sequence joins TRBV6-6 and TRBJ1-2; 7 bases map to TRBD1. Trimming cost V 5 bases and J 2 bases; bases outside gene matches: 8. The CDR3 has 15 amino acids. Germline CDR1 is MNHNY and CDR2 is SVGAGI (reference sequence). This CDR3 reads CASSTPTGRNYGYTF. The CDR3 nucleotides are TGTGCCAGCAGTACCCCGACAGGGCGAAACTATGGCTACACCTTC.

J is TRBJ1-4 and V is TRBV5-4; D unresolved. The CDR3 consists of 16 residues. CDR1 and CDR2 (germline): SGHNT, YYREEE (reference sequence). The V end lost 0 bases, the J end lost 5 bases, and 14 bases lay between the germline ends. The CDR3: CASSLAAGHQNEKLFF. CDR3 in DNA: TGTGCCAGCAGCTTGGCCGCCGGCCACCAAAATGAAAAACTGTTTTTT.

V gene TRBV28 combines with J gene TRBJ2-1, with 8 bases that match TRBD2. V lost 4 bases to trimming and J lost 4 bases; unmatched junction nucleotides: 6. The CDR3 is 15 residues long. The germline V gene encodes CDR1 MDHEN and CDR2 SYDVKM. The CDR3 bases are TGTGCCAGCAGTTCGACGGGGGGGGAATACAATGAGCAGTTCTTC. Translating it yields CASSSTGGEYNEQFF.

This clone was seen a few times. The V and J genes are TRBV15 and TRBJ1-5, with D perhaps matching TRBD1 (5 bases). V dropped 1 base and J dropped 5 bases, with 12 bases sitting between them. The germline gives CDR1 LNHNV, CDR2 YYDKDF (reference sequence). The CDR3 runs 15 residues. CDR3 bases: TGTGCCACCAGCAGAGTGGACACCCTTTATCAGCCCCAGCATTTT. Encoded protein: CATSRVDTLYQPQHF.

The CDR3 nucleotides are TGTGCCAGCTCACTAAATATGAACACTGAAGCTTTCTTT. Its protein product is CASSLNMNTEAFF. J is TRBJ1-1 and V is TRBV18; D is unresolved. CDR3 length equals 13 residues. V was pared by 4 bases and J by 0 bases, with 6 bases between. The V gene's germline CDR1 is KGHSH and CDR2 LQKENI.

V gene TRBV20-1 combines with J gene TRBJ1-3; 7 nucleotides line up with TRBD1. The CDR3 has 16 amino acids. V trimming: 3 bases; J trimming: 3 bases; junction bases outside the gene matches: 11. Germline CDR1 is DFQATT and CDR2 is SNEGSKA (reference sequence). The DNA for the CDR3 is TGCAGTGCTAGTCGTCCCGACCAGGGGGGTGGAAACACCATATATTTT. Translation gives CSASRPDQGGGNTIYF.

J is TRBJ2-3 and V is TRBV24-1; the match to TRBD1 covers 8 bases. The CDR3 covers 15 residues. V lost 2 bases, J lost 3 bases, and 3 bases stayed unmatched. The germline V gene encodes CDR1 KGHDR and CDR2 SFDVKD. The CDR3 DNA follows: TGTGCCACCAGTGATTCGAGGACAGGGACAGATACGCAGTATTTT. Amino acid sequence: CATSDSRTGTDTQYF.

This chain joins TRBV5-8 and TRBJ2-3; no clear D. CDR3 length equals 16 residues. The germline V gene encodes CDR1 SGHTS and CDR2 YDEGEE. V was cut by 7 bases and J by 0 bases, with 18 bases left in between. CDR3 in DNA: TGTGCCAGCCCTGCGCGCCCAGGATTAAGCACAGATACGCAGTATTTT. It specifies CASPARPGLSTDTQYF.

J is TRBJ1-3 and V is TRBV5-1; perhaps TRBD1 as D (6 bases). The CDR3 is made up of 15 amino acids. Germline V lookup: CDR1 SGHRS, CDR2 YFSETQ. The V end was cut by 3 bases, the J end by 4 bases, with 14 bases between. The CDR3 spells CASSSNTDRGNTIYF. In DNA, the CDR3 is TGCGCCAGCAGCTCGAATACAGACAGGGGAAACACCATATATTTT.

This clone occurred a few times. The chain joins TRBV2 to TRBJ1-6; D unclear. Germline V lookup: CDR1 SNHLY, CDR2 FYNNEI. CDR3 size: 14 residues. V lost 4 bases to trimming and J lost 4 bases, with 8 bases between them. The CDR3 region is CASSGPAYNSPLHF. The CDR3 DNA follows: TGTGCCAGCAGTGGGCCAGCTTATAATTCACCCCTCCACTTT.

This clone was counted a few times. The chain combines TRBV3-1 (or the pseudogene TRBV3-2) with TRBJ2-2, with D possibly being TRBD1 (5 bases). The V end lost 4 bases, the J end lost 2 bases, and 8 bases lay between the germline ends. There are 14 residues in the CDR3. Germline V CDR1 and CDR2: LGHDT, YNNKEL (reference sequence). The CDR3 bases are TGTGCCAGCAGCCCGACAGTTAACACCGGGGAGCTGTTTTTT. This gives the protein CASSPTVNTGELFF.

This chain connects TRBV5-8 to TRBJ1-2; 8 positions match TRBD1. CDR3 length equals 16 residues. Germline loops: CDR1 SGHTS, CDR2 YDEGEE. The trim removed 0 bases at V and 4 bases at J, leaving 8 bases unmatched. The CDR3 DNA reads TGTGCCAGCAGCTTGGATGGTCAGGGGGCGGTCTATGGCTACACCTTC. Encoded protein: CASSLDGQGAVYGYTF.

This chain connects TRBV2 to TRBJ1-2; a possible D gene is TRBD1 (5 bases). CDR3 length: 13 amino acids. Germline V lookup: CDR1 SNHLY, CDR2 FYNNEI. The ends were cut back, 6 bases at V and 7 bases at J, with 15 bases in the middle. Here the CDR3 DNA reads TGTGCCAGCAGAGGAGACGGGGCTGGTGGCTACACCTTC. Protein sequence: CASRGDGAGGYTF. The variable domain in full, completed from reference TRBV2 and TRBJ1-2, reads EPEVTQTPSHQVTQMGQEVILRCVPISNHLYFYWYRQILGQKVEFLVSFYNNEISEKSEIFDDQFSVERPDGSNFTLKIRSTKLEDSAMYFCASRGDGAGGYTFGSGTRLTVV.

The count of this clone is one. The chain carries TRBV19 and TRBJ1-5; 9 bases fit TRBD1. CDR1 is LNHDA, CDR2 SQIVND, per germline (reference sequence). The CDR3 runs to 16 residues. With 3 bases clipped from V and 6 bases from J, the junction kept 9 bases outside the gene matches. In DNA, the CDR3 is TGTGCCAGTAGTATTTCGGGACAGGGTTCTTCTCAGCCCCAGCATTTT. This sequence encodes CASSISGQGSSQPQHF.

The J gene is TRBJ2-1, the V gene TRBV19; D not resolved. The V end lost 5 bases, the J end lost 0 bases, and 11 bases lay between the germline ends. CDR1 and CDR2 from the germline V gene are LNHDA and SQIVND (reference sequence). The CDR3 covers 15 residues. This chain's CDR3 is CASSPRHGSYNEQFF. The DNA for the CDR3 is TGTGCCAGTAGTCCCCGACACGGCTCCTACAATGAGCAGTTCTTC.